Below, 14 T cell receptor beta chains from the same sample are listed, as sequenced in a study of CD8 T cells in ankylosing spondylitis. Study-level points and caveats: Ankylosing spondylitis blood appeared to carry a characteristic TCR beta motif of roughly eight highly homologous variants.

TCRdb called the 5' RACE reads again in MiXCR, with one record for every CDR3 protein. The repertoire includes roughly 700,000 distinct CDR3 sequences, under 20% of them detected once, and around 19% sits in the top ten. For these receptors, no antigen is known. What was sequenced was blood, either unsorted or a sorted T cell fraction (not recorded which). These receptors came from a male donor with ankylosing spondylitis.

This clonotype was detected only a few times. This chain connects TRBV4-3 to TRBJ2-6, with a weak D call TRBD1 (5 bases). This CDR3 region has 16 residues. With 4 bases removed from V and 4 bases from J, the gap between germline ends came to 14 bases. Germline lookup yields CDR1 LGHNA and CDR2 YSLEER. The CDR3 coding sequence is TGCGCCAGCAGCCTCCATACGGCAGGGGGGGCCAACGTCCTGACTTTC. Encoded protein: CASSLHTAGGANVLTF.

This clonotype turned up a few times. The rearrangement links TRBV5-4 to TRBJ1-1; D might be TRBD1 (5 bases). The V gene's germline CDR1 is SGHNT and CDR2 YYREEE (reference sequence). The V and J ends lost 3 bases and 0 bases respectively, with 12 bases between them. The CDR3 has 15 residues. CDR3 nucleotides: TGTGCCAGCAGCTCCGTTGGGGCCCTGAACACTGAAGCTTTCTTT. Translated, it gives CASSSVGALNTEAFF. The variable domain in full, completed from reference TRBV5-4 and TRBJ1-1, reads ETGVTQSPTHLIKTRGQQVTLRCSSQSGHNTVSWYQQALGQGPQFIFQYYREEENGRGNFPPRFSGLQFPNYSSELNVNALELDDSALYLCASSSVGALNTEAFFGQGTRLTVV.

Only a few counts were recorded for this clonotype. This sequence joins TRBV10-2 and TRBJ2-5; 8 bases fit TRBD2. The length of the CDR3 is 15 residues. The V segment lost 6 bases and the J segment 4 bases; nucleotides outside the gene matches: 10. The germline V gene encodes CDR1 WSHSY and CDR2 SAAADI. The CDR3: CASRLTGTSAETQYF. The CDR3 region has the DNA TGCGCCAGCAGATTAACCGGGACTAGTGCAGAGACCCAGTACTTC.

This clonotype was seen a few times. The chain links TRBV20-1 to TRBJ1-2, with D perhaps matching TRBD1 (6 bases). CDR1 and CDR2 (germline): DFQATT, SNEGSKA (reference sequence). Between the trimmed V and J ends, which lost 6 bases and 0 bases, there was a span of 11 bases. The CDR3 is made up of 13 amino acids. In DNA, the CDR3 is TGCAGTGCCCGGACAGATCCTAACTATGGCTACACCTTC. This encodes CSARTDPNYGYTF.

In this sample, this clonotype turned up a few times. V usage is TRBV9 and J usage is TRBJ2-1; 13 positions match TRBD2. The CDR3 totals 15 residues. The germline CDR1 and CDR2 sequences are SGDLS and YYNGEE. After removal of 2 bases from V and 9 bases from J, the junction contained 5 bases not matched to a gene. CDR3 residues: CASSVTSGGGSEQFF. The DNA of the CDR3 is TGTGCCAGCAGCGTCACTAGCGGGGGGGGGAGTGAGCAGTTCTTC.

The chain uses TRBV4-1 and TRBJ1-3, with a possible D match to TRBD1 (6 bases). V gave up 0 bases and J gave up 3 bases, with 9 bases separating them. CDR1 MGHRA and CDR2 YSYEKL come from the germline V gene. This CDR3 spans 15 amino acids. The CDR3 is CASSQDLTGGNTIYF. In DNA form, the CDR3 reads TGCGCCAGCAGCCAAGATCTGACAGGTGGAAACACCATATATTTT.

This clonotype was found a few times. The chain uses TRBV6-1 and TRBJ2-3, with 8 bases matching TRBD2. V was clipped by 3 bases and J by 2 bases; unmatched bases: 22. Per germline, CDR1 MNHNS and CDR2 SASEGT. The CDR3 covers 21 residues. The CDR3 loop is CASSETPTLWGLEEDTDTQYF. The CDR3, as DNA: TGTGCCAGCAGTGAGACCCCGACCTTGTGGGGACTAGAGGAAGACACAGATACGCAGTATTTT.

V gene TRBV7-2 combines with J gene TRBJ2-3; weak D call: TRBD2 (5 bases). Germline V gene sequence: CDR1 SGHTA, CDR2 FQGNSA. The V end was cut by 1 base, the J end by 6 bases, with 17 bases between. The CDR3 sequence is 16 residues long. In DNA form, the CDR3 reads TGTGCCAGCAGCTTAGGGGCCCCGCAGCGGACGGATACGCAGTATTTT. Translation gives CASSLGAPQRTDTQYF. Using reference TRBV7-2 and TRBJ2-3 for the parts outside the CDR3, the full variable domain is GAGVSQSPSNKVTEKGKDVELRCDPISGHTALYWYRQSLGQGLEFLIYFQGNSAPDKSGLPSDRFSAERTGGSVSTLTIQRTQQEDSAVYLCASSLGAPQRTDTQYFGPGTRLTVL.

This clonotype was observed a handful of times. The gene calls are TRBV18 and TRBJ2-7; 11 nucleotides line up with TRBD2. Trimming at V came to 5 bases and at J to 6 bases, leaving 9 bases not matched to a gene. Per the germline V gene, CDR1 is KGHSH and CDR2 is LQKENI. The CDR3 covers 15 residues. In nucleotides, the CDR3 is TGTGCCAGCTCATTGGTCGGGACTAGCGGTATCGAGCAGTACTTC. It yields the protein CASSLVGTSGIEQYF.

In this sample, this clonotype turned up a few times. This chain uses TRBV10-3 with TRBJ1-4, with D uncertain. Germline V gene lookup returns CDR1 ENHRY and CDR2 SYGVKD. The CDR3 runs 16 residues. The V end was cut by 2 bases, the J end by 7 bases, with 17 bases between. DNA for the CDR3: TGTGCCATCAGTGAGGACTGGCCCCAGGTCGGTGAAAAACTGTTTTTT. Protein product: CAISEDWPQVGEKLFF.

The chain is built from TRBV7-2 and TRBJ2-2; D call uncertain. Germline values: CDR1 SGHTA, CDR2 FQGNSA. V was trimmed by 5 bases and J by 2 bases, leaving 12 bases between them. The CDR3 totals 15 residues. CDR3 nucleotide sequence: TGTGCCAGCAGCCTTAGGGCCTTAAACACCGGGGAGCTGTTTTTT. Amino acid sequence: CASSLRALNTGELFF.

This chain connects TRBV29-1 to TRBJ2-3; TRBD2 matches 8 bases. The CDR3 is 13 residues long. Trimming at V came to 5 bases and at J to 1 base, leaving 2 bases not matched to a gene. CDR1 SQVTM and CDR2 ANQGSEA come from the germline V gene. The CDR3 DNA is TGCAGCGTTCTTAGCGGGGGCACAGATACGCAGTATTTT. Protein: CSVLSGGTDTQYF.

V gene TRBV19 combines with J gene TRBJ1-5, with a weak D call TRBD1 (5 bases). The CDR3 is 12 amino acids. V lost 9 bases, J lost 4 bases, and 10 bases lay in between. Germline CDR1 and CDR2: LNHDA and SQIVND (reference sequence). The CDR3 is CASRQHNQPQHF. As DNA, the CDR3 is TGTGCCAGCAGACAGCATAATCAGCCCCAGCATTTT.

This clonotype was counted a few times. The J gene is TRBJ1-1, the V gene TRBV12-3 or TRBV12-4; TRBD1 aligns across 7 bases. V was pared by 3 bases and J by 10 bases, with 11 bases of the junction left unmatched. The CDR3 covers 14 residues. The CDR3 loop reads CASSLGGTNRGAFF. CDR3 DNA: TGTGCCAGCAGTTTGGGGGGCACTAACAGGGGAGCTTTCTTT.